The 14 T cell receptor beta chains below were found in one sample sequenced in a study of T cell responses to AZD1222 COVID-19 vaccine. Only in-frame clones appear in the TCRdb table, and some are missing; sequencing was by immunoSEQ multiplex PCR. The table lists some 170,000 clones, about 91% of them singletons. The sample here was peripheral blood, taken 28 days after the second AZD1222 dose. These receptors originate from an adult who received the AZD1222 COVID-19 vaccine.

This chain connects TRBV12-3 or TRBV12-4 to TRBJ2-7, with D tentatively TRBD1 or TRBD2 (6 bases each). Trimming left V 5 bases short and J 3 bases short, with 11 bases between. The CDR3 runs to 13 residues. DNA for the CDR3: TGTGCCAGCAGTCTAGGGGGGTTCTACGAGCAGTACTTC. Translating it yields CASSLGGFYEQYF.

The chain joins TRBV5-1 to TRBJ1-1; tentatively, D is TRBD1 (5 bases). The germline gives CDR1 SGHRS, CDR2 YFSETQ. Trimming took off 1 base at V and 0 bases at J, with 16 bases between the two ends. CDR3 length: 17 residues. The CDR3 DNA sequence: TGCGCCAGCAGCTTGAGGGCCGGGGCGAAGATGAACACTGAAGCTTTCTTT. Translation gives CASSLRAGAKMNTEAFF.

The chain employs TRBV2 and TRBJ2-1, with TRBD2 as a possible D gene (6 bases). Germline-derived CDR1 and CDR2 are SNHLY and FYNNEI. V was cut by 2 bases and J by 4 bases, with 18 bases left in between. CDR3 size: 17 residues. The CDR3 DNA reads TGTGCCAGCAGTGAACTTACGACATGGGGGGAGTACAATGAGCAGTTCTTC. It is translated as CASSELTTWGEYNEQFF.

The CDR3 protein is CASSYSWQINQPQHF. The DNA of the CDR3 is TGTGCCAGCAGTTACTCGTGGCAGATCAATCAGCCCCAGCATTTT. V usage is TRBV6-2 or TRBV6-3 and J usage is TRBJ1-5; D call uncertain. The CDR3 contains 15 residues. Germline-derived CDR1 and CDR2 are MNHEY and SVGEGT. Trimming left V 0 bases short and J 3 bases short, with 9 bases between.

This clone was detected only once. The chain carries TRBV7-7 and TRBJ2-5, with TRBD1 matching over 9 bases. The CDR3 covers 14 residues. V was clipped by 5 bases and J by 4 bases; unmatched bases: 5. Germline values: CDR1 SSHAT, CDR2 FNYEAQ (reference sequence). The CDR3 region is CASSAGQGVETQYF. CDR3 DNA sequence: TGTGCCAGCAGCGCGGGACAGGGAGTAGAGACCCAGTACTTC.

The rearrangement joins TRBV9 to TRBJ2-6; no definite D call. CDR3 length equals 19 residues. Germline V gives CDR1 SGDLS, CDR2 YYNGEE. V was pared by 1 base and J by 0 bases, with 17 bases between. CDR3 amino acids: CASSVNMQSPSSGANVLTF. The CDR3 DNA is TGTGCCAGCAGCGTAAATATGCAAAGCCCCTCCTCTGGGGCCAACGTCCTGACTTTC.

This chain links TRBV10-2 with TRBJ2-1, with D tentatively TRBD1 or TRBD2 (6 bases each). V gave up 0 bases and J gave up 0 bases, with 9 bases separating them. The CDR3 has 16 amino acids. The V gene's germline CDR1 is WSHSY and CDR2 SAAADI. The CDR3 DNA reads TGCGCCAGCAGTGAGTCCGGAGGGGGCTCCTACAATGAGCAGTTCTTC. Its protein product is CASSESGGGSYNEQFF.

The genes are TRBV4-1 and TRBJ1-4; TRBD1 is a possible D gene (5 bases). The germline V gene encodes CDR1 MGHRA and CDR2 YSYEKL. This CDR3 is 14 amino acids long. Deletions cut 0 bases from V and 8 bases from J, with 10 bases between. The CDR3 is CASSQDRGSEKLFF. CDR3 coding DNA: TGCGCCAGCAGCCAAGATCGGGGGAGCGAAAAACTGTTTTTT.

V gene TRBV5-1 combines with J gene TRBJ1-1; D is undetermined. This CDR3 is built from 14 residues. The V end lost 5 bases, the J end lost 6 bases, and 17 bases lay between the germline ends. Germline assignment: CDR1 SGHRS and CDR2 YFSETQ. DNA for the CDR3: TGCGCCAGCAGGAGCGGGCCCGTTAACCCTGAAGCTTTCTTT. Protein: CASRSGPVNPEAFF.

The CDR3: CASSQGQGPISGANVLTF. The CDR3, as DNA: TGCGCCAGCAGCCAAGGGCAGGGGCCTATCTCTGGGGCCAACGTCCTGACTTTC. V gene TRBV4-1 combines with J gene TRBJ2-6; the D gene is possibly TRBD1 (6 bases). Germline CDR1 MGHRA, CDR2 YSYEKL. The CDR3 sequence is 18 residues long. V was trimmed by 1 base and J by 0 bases, leaving 13 bases between them.

This clone appeared a single time. The chain employs TRBV10-1 and TRBJ1-6, with no clear D. Trimming stripped 3 bases from V and 6 bases from J, with 6 bases between. Germline loops: CDR1 WNHNN, CDR2 SYGVQD (reference sequence). The CDR3 extends over 13 amino acids. The DNA for the CDR3 is TGCGCCAGCAGTGATAGCCCTAATTCACCCCTCCACTTT. Amino acids: CASSDSPNSPLHF.

The chain combines TRBV19 with TRBJ1-2, with D tentatively TRBD1 (5 bases). The ends were cut back, 0 bases at V and 5 bases at J, with 7 bases in the middle. Germline V gives CDR1 LNHDA, CDR2 SQIVND (reference sequence). The CDR3 runs to 13 residues. The CDR3 is CASSIDGGYGYTF. In DNA form, the CDR3 reads TGTGCCAGTAGTATAGACGGGGGGTATGGCTACACCTTC.

The rearrangement uses TRBV7-2 and TRBJ2-3, with D uncertain. Germline V CDR1 and CDR2: SGHTA, FQGNSA. The CDR3 has 15 amino acids. V shed 1 base and J shed 0 bases, with 8 bases lying between them. This CDR3 is CASSLGARSTDTQYF. The CDR3 region has the DNA TGTGCCAGCAGCTTAGGGGCAAGGAGCACAGATACGCAGTATTTT.

The rearrangement links TRBV27 to TRBJ1-6, with 7 bases lining up with TRBD1. The V gene's germline CDR1 is MNHEY and CDR2 SMNVEV (reference sequence). The J segment lost 7 bases and the V segment lost 5 bases, leaving 5 bases of the junction unmatched. The CDR3 length is 14 residues. The CDR3 is CASSRQGENSPLHF. The CDR3 region has the DNA TGTGCCAGCAGTAGACAGGGTGAAAATTCACCCCTCCACTTT.